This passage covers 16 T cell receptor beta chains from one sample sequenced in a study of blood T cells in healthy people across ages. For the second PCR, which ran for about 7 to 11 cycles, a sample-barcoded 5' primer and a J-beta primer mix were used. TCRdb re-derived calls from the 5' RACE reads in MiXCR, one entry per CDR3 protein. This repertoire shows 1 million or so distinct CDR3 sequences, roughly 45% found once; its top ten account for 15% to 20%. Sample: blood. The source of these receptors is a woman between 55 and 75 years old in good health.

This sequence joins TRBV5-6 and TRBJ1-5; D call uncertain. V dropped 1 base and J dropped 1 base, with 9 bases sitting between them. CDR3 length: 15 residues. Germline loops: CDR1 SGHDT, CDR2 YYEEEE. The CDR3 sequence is CASSLKSRSNQPQHF. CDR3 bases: TGTGCCAGCAGCTTGAAGTCTAGAAGCAATCAGCCCCAGCATTTT.

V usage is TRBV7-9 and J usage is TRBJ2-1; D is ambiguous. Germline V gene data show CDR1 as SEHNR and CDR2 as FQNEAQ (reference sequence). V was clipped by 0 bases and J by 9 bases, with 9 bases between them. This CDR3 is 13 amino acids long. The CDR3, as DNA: TGTGCCAGCAGCTTAGCCGGGCCGAGTGAGCAGTTCTTC. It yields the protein CASSLAGPSEQFF. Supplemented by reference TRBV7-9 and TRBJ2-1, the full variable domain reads DTGVSQNPRHKITKRGQNVTFRCDPISEHNRLYWYRQTLGQGPEFLTYFQNEAQLEKSRLLSDRFSAERPKGSFSTLEIQRTEQGDSAMYLCASSLAGPSEQFFGPGTRLTVL.

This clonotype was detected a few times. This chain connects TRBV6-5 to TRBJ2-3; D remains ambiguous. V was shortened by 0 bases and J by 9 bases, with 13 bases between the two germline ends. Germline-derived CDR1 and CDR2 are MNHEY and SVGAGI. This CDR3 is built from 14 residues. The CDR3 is CASSYSGEARTQYF. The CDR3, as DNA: TGTGCCAGCAGTTACTCAGGAGAGGCTAGGACGCAGTATTTT.

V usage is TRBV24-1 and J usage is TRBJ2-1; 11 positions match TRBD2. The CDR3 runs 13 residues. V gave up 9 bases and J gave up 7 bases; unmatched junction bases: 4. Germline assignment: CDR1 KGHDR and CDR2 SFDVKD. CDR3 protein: CATVAGGGNEQFF. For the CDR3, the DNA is TGTGCCACCGTAGCGGGAGGGGGTAATGAGCAGTTCTTC.

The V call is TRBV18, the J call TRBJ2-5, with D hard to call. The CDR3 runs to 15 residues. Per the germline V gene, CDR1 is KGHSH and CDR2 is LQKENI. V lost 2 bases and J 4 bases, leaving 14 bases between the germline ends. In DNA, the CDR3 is TGTGCCAGCTCACCAAAGATCAATTCAGGAGAGACCCAGTACTTC. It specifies CASSPKINSGETQYF.

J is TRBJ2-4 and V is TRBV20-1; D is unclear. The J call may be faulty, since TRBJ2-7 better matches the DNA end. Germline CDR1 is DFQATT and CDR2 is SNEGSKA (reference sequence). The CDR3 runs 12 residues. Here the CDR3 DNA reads TGCAGTGCTAGACAGGATCTCTACGAGCAGTACTTC. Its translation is CSARQDLYEQYF.

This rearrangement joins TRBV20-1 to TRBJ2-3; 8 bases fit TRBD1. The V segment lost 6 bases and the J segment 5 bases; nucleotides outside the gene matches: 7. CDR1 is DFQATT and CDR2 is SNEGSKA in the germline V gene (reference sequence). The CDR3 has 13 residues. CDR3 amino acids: CSAEDRGGDTQYF. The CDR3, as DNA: TGCAGTGCCGAAGACAGGGGAGGAGATACGCAGTATTTT.

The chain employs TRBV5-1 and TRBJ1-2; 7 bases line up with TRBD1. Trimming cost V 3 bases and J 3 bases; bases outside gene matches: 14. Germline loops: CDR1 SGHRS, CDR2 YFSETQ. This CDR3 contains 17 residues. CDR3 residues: CASSSTLTGRAHYGYTF. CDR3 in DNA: TGCGCCAGCAGCTCGACCCTGACAGGGCGGGCCCACTATGGCTACACCTTC.

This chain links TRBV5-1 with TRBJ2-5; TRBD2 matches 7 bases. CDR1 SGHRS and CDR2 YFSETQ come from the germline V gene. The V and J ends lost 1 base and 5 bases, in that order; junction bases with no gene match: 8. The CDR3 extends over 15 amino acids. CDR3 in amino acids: CASSLFPGEGETQYF. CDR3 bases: TGCGCCAGCAGCTTGTTCCCGGGGGAGGGTGAGACCCAGTACTTC.

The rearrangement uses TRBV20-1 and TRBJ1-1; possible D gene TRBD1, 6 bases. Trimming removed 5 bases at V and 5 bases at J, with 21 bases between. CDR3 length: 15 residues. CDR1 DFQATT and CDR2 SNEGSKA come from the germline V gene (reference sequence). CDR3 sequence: CSAENPNHRETEAFF. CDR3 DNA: TGCAGTGCTGAGAACCCCAATCACAGGGAAACTGAAGCTTTCTTT.

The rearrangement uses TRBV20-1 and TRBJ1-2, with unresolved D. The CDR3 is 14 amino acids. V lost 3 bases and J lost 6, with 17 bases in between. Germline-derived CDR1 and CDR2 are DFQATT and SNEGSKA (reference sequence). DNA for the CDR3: TGCAGTGCTAGTCCATGGGATGAGGCTAATGGCTACACCTTC. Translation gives CSASPWDEANGYTF.

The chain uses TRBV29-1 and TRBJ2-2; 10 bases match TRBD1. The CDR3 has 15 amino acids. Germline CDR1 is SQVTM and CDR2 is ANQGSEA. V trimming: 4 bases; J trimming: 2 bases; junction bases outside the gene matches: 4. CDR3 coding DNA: TGCAGCGTTGTCGGACAGGGGGGAAACACCGGGGAGCTGTTTTTT. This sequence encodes CSVVGQGGNTGELFF.

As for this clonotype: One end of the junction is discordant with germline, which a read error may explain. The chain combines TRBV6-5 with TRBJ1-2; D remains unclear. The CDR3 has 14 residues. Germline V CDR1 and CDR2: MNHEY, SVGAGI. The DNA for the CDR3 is TGTGCCAGCAGTTACCAGCCAGAAGACTATGGCTACAACTTC. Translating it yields CASSYQPEDYGYNF.

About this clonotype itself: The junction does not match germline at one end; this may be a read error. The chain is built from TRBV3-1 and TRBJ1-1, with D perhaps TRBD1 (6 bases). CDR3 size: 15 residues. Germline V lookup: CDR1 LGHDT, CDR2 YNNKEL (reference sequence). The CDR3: CASSQVVTGNTEAFF. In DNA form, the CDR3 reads TGTGCCAGCAGCCAAGTCGTCACAGGGAACACCGAAGCTTTCTTT.

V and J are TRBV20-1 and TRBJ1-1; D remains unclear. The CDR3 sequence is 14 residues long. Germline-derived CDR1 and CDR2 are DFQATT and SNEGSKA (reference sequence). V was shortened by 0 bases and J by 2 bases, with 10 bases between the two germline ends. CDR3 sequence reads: CSARDFGRNTEAFF. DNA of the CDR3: TGCAGTGCTAGAGATTTCGGGAGAAACACTGAAGCTTTCTTT.

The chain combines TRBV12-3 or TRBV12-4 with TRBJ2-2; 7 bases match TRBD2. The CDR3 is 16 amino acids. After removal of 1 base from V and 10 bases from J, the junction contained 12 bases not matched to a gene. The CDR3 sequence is CASSLGGRGRAAELFF. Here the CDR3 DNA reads TGTGCCAGCAGTTTAGGAGGGAGGGGACGTGCGGCGGAGCTGTTTTTT.